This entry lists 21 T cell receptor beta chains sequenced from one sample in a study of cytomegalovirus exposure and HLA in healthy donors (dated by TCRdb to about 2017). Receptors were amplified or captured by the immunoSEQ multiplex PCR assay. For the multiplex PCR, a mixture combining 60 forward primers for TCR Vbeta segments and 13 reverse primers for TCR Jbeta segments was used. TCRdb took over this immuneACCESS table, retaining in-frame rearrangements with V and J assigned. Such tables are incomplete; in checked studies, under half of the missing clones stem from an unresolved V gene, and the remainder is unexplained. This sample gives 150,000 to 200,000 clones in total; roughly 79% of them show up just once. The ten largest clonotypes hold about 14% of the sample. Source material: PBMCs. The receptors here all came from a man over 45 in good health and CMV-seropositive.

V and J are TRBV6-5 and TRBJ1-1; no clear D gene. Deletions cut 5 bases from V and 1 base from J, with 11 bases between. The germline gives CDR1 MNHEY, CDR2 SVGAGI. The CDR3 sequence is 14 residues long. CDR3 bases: TGTGCCAGCAGTCGAGACATGAAGAACACTGAAGCTTTCTTT. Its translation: CASSRDMKNTEAFF.

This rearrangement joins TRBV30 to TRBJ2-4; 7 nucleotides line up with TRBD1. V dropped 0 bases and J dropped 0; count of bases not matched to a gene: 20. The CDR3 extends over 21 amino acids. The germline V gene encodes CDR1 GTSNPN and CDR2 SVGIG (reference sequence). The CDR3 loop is CAWSVQGFWDRESIAKNIQYF. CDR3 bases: TGTGCCTGGAGTGTACAAGGATTTTGGGACAGAGAAAGTATAGCCAAAAACATTCAGTACTTC.

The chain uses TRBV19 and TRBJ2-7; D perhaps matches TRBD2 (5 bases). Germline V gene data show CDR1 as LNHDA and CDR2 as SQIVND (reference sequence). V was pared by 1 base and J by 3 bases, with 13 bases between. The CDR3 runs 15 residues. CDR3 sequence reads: CASSIAYSGLYEQYF. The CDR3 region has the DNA TGTGCCAGTAGTATAGCCTACAGTGGACTCTACGAGCAGTACTTC.

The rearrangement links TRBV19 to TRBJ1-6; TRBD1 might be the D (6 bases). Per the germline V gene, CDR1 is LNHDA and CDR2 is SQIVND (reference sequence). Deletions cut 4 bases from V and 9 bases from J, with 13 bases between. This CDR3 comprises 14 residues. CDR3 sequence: CASSTRGTGSPLHF. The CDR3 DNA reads TGTGCCAGTAGTACCAGGGGAACGGGTTCACCCCTCCACTTT.

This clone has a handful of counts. CDR3 sequence: CASSNRAYGYTF. The DNA for the CDR3 is TGTGCCAGCAGTAACAGGGCCTATGGCTACACCTTC. The chain has TRBV6-5 and TRBJ1-2, with a possible D match to TRBD1 (6 bases). Deletions cut 5 bases from V and 4 bases from J, with 8 bases between. Germline V gene lookup returns CDR1 MNHEY and CDR2 SVGAGI. The CDR3 extends over 12 amino acids.

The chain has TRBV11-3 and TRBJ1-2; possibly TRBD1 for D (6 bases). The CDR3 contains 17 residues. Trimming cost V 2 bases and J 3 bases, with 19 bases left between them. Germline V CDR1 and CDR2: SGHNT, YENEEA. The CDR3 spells CASSLKGEGDTYYGYTF. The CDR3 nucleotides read TGTGCCAGCAGCTTAAAGGGTGAGGGGGACACATACTATGGCTACACCTTC.

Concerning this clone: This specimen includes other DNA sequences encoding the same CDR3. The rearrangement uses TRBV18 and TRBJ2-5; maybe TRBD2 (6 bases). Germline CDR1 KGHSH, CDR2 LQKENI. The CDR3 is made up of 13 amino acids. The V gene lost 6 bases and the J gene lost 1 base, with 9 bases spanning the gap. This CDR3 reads CASSPGLQETQYF. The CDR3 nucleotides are TGTGCCAGCTCGCCGGGACTCCAAGAGACCCAGTACTTC.

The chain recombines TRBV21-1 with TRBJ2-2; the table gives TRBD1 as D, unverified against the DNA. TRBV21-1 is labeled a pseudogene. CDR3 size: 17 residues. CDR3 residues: CASSDWTGPANTGELFF. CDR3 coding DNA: TGTGCCAGCAGCGATTGGACAGGCCCCGCGAACACCGGGGAGCTGTTTTTT.

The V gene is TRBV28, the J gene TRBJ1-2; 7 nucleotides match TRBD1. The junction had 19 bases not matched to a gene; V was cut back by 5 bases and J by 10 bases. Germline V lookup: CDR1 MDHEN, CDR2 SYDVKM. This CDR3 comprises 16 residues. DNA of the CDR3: TGTGCCAGCAGTCACCGGGACAGATTATCAACGACCTTCTACACCTTC. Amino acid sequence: CASSHRDRLSTTFYTF.

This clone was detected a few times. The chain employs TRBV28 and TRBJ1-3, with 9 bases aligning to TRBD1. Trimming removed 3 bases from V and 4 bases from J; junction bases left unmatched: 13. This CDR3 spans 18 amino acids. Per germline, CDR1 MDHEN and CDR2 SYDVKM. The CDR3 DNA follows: TGTGCCAGCAGTTTCCCCCCAACCGGGACAGGGAAGGGAAACACCATATATTTT. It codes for CASSFPPTGTGKGNTIYF.

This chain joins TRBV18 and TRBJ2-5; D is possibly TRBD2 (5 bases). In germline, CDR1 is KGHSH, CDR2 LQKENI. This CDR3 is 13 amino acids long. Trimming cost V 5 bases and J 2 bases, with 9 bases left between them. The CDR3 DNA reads TGTGCCAGCTCAGCTGGACTGCAAGAGACCCAGTACTTC. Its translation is CASSAGLQETQYF.

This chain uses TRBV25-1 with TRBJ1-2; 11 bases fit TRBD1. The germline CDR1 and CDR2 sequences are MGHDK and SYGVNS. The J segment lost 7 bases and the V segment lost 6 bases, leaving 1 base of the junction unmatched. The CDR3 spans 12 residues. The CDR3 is CASRGTGGGYTF. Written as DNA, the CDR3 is TGTGCCAGCAGGGGGACAGGGGGTGGCTACACCTTC.

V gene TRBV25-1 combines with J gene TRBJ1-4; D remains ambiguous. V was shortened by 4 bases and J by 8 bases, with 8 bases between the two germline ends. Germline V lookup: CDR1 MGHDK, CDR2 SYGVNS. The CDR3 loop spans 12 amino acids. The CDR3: CASSAVSEKLFF. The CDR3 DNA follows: TGTGCCAGCAGTGCCGTTTCGGAAAAACTGTTTTTT.

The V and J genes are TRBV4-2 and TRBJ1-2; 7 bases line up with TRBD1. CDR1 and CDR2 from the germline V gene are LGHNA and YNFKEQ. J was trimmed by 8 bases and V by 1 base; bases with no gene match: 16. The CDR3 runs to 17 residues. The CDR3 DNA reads TGTGCCAGCAGCCAAGCTATGACAGGGTGGATTATGAGGGGCTACACCTTC. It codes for CASSQAMTGWIMRGYTF.

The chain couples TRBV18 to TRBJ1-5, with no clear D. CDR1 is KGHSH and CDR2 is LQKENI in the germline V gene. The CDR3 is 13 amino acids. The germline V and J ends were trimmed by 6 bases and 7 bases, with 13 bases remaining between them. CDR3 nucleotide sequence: TGTGCCAGCTCGCTCAACGAGGAGCAGCCCCAGCATTTT. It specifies CASSLNEEQPQHF.

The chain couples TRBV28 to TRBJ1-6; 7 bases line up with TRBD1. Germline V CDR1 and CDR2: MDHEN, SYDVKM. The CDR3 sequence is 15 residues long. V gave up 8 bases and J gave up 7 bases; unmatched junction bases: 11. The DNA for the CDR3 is TGTGCCAGCCAAGACTCCGGGACAGAGAATTCACCCCTCCACTTT. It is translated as CASQDSGTENSPLHF.

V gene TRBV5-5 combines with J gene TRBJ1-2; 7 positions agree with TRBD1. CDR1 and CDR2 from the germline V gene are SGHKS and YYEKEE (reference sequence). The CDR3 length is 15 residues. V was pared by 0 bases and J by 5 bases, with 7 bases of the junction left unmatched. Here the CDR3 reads CASSLEGTGVYGYTF. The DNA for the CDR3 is TGTGCCAGCAGCTTGGAAGGCACAGGGGTTTATGGCTACACCTTC.

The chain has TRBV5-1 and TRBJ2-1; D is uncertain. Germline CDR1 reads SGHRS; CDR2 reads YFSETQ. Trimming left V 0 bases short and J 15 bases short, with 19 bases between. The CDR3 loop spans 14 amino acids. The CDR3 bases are TGCGCCAGCAGCTTGGGTGATGAGGTCACGCCGGTGTTCTTC. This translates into CASSLGDEVTPVFF.

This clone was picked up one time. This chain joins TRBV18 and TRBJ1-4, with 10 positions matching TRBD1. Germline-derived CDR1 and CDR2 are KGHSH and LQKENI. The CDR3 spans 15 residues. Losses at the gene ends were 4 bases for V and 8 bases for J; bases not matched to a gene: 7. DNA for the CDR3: TGTGCCAGCTCACTCCTCGGGACAGGGGACGAAAAACTGTTTTTT. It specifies CASSLLGTGDEKLFF. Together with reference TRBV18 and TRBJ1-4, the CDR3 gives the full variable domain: NAGVMQNPRHLVRRRGQEARLRCSPMKGHSHVYWYRQLPEEGLKFMVYLQKENIIDESGMPKERFSAEFPKEGPSILRIQQVVRGDSAAYFCASSLLGTGDEKLFFGSGTQLSVL.

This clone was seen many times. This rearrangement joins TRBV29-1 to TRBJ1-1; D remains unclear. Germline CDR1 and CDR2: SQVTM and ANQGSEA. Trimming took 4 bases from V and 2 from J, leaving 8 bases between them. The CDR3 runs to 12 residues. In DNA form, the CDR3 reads TGCAGCGTTGTCAAGCTCAACACTGAAGCTTTCTTT. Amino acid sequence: CSVVKLNTEAFF.

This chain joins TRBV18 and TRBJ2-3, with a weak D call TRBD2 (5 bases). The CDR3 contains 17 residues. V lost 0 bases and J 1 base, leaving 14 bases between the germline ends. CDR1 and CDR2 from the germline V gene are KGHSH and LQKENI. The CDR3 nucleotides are TGTGCCAGCTCACCACCGGTTTTGGGAGCCGGCACAGATACGCAGTATTTT. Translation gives CASSPPVLGAGTDTQYF.